The TCR beta chain under discussion was sequenced for a study of blood T cell repertoires in COVID-19. Study-level information: The samples span acute and convalescent COVID-19 from the United States, Italy and Spain. The analysed material was cDNA or gDNA that came from T cells, B-cell-depleted T cells, or PBMCs.

In its sample, this clone was seen a few times. Authors' processing steps: Using reference gene primer amplification, nucleated cell counts were estimated. TCRdb's table, derived via immunoSEQ multiplex PCR, lists solely in-frame clones and lacks some. The V and J calls and clone size are taken from that table; D and trimming were inferred from the DNA. Of some 160,000 clones listed, over 75% are singletons. This CDR3 spans 13 amino acids. Trimming took off 4 bases at V and 6 bases at J, with 13 bases between the two ends. Germline CDR1 SGHNT, CDR2 YYREEE (reference sequence). Sequenced input: peripheral blood. The source is a man between 65 and 85 years old who had recovered from COVID-19. This chain joins TRBV5-4 and TRBJ2-5; tentatively, D is TRBD1 (5 bases). CDR3 sequence: CASSLGMGQTQYF. The CDR3 coding sequence is TGTGCCAGCAGCCTTGGGATGGGGCAGACCCAGTACTTC.